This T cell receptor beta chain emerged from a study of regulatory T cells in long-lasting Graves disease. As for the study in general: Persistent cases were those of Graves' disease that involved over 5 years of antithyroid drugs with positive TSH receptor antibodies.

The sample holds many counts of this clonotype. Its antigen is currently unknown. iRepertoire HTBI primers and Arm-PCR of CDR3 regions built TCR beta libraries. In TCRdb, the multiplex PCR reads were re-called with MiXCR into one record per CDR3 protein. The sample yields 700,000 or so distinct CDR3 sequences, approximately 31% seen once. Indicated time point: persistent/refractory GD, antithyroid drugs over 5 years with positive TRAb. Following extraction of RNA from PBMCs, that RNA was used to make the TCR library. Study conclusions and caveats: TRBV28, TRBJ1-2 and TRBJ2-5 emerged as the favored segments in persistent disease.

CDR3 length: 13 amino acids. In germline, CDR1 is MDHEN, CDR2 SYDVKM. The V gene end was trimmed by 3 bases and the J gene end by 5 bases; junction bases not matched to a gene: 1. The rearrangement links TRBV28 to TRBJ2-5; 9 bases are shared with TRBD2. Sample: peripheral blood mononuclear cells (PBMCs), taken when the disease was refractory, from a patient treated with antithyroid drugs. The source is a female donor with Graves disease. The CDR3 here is CASSFLAGETQYF. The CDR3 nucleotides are TGTGCCAGCAGTTTTCTAGCGGGGGAGACCCAGTACTTC. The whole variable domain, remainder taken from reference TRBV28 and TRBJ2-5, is DVKVTQSSRYLVKRTGEKVFLECVQDMDHENMFWYRQDPGLGLRLIYFSYDVKMKEKGDIPEGYSVSREKKERFSLILESASTNQTSMYLCASSFLAGETQYFGPGTRLLVL.